The 21 T cell receptor beta chains below come from one sample, sequenced in a study of shared clonotypes between healthy human individuals. Method: immunoSEQ multiplex PCR; TCRdb's copy keeps in-frame clones and lacks some. The sample has about 510,000 clones, roughly 85% seen once. Material for sequencing was PBMCs. The receptors come from a woman aged 35 to 49 in good health. Some clones in this sample may be carry-over from other donors' samples.

The rearrangement joins TRBV7-6 to TRBJ1-1; D might be TRBD1 (6 bases). CDR3 size: 13 residues. Trimming cost V 0 bases and J 7 bases, with 9 bases left between them. Germline CDR1 reads SGHVS; CDR2 reads FNYEAQ. The CDR3 sequence is CASSLAGAVEAFF. The CDR3 DNA is TGTGCCAGCAGCTTAGCGGGGGCAGTTGAAGCTTTCTTT. The full variable domain, with the rest looked up from reference TRBV7-6 and TRBJ1-1, is GAGVSQSPRYKVTKRGQDVALRCDPISGHVSLYWYRQALGQGPEFLTYFNYEAQQDKSGLPNDRFSAERPEGSISTLTIQRTEQRDSAMYRCASSLAGAVEAFFGQGTRLTVV.

The V call is TRBV27, the J call TRBJ2-7; weak D call: TRBD1 (5 bases). V dropped 2 bases and J dropped 1 base, with 9 bases sitting between them. In germline, CDR1 is MNHEY, CDR2 SMNVEV (reference sequence). CDR3 size: 14 residues. The CDR3: CASSLAGMSYEQYF. The CDR3 bases are TGTGCCAGCAGTTTAGCAGGGATGTCCTACGAGCAGTACTTC.

J is TRBJ1-5 and V is TRBV10-3; D is ambiguous. Germline assignment: CDR1 ENHRY and CDR2 SYGVKD. V lost 3 bases and J 3 bases, leaving 9 bases between the germline ends. CDR3 length equals 14 residues. CDR3 residues: CAISERVNNQPQHF. CDR3 coding DNA: TGTGCCATCAGTGAAAGGGTGAACAATCAGCCCCAGCATTTT.

This clone was found a few times. The chain joins TRBV2 to TRBJ1-3; D is possibly TRBD1 (5 bases). Germline lookup yields CDR1 SNHLY and CDR2 FYNNEI. The length of the CDR3 is 15 residues. The ends were cut back, 0 bases at V and 4 bases at J, with 10 bases in the middle. The DNA of the CDR3 is TGTGCCAGCAGTGAAGCCAGGACAACCGGAAACACCATATATTTT. Translating it yields CASSEARTTGNTIYF.

The chain links TRBV7-2 to TRBJ1-4, with D perhaps TRBD1 (5 bases). V was shortened by 4 bases and J by 0 bases, with 12 bases between the two germline ends. CDR3 length equals 16 residues. Germline CDR1 reads SGHTA; CDR2 reads FQGNSA. CDR3 sequence: CASSSRDPATNEKLFF. The CDR3 region has the DNA TGTGCCAGCAGCTCTCGGGACCCTGCAACTAATGAAAAACTGTTTTTT.

This chain connects TRBV9 to TRBJ2-1; D is possibly TRBD1 or TRBD2 (5 bases each). This CDR3 is 15 amino acids long. Trimming took 4 bases from V and 0 from J, leaving 11 bases between them. CDR1 and CDR2 from the germline V gene are SGDLS and YYNGEE. The CDR3 loop reads CASSPRDPSYNEQFF. The DNA of the CDR3 is TGTGCCAGCAGCCCCCGGGACCCCTCCTACAATGAGCAGTTCTTC. The variable domain in full, completed from reference TRBV9 and TRBJ2-1, reads DSGVTQTPKHLITATGQRVTLRCSPRSGDLSVYWYQQSLDQGLQFLIQYYNGEERAKGNILERFSAQQFPDLHSELNLSSLELGDSALYFCASSPRDPSYNEQFFGPGTRLTVL.

This clone was detected only a few times. The chain combines TRBV7-9 with TRBJ2-3; 10 bases fit TRBD2. Germline CDR1 reads SEHNR; CDR2 reads FQNEAQ (reference sequence). There are 17 residues in the CDR3. Losses at the gene ends were 1 base for V and 0 bases for J; bases not matched to a gene: 4. The CDR3 DNA reads TGTGCCAGCAGCTTAGATACTAGCGGGGATAGCACAGATACGCAGTATTTT. Translated: CASSLDTSGDSTDTQYF.

This sequence joins TRBV7-9 and TRBJ2-7, with D maybe TRBD1 (6 bases). V gave up 5 bases and J gave up 6 bases, with 14 bases separating them. From germline, CDR1 is SEHNR and CDR2 FQNEAQ (reference sequence). This CDR3 contains 13 residues. DNA for the CDR3: TGTGCCAGCAGCAAACAGGGATTGGGCGAGCAGTACTTC. Encoded protein: CASSKQGLGEQYF.

V is TRBV5-4 and J is TRBJ2-5; 12 bases map to TRBD2. The CDR3 runs to 16 residues. In germline, CDR1 is SGHNT, CDR2 YYREEE (reference sequence). Trimming cost V 7 bases and J 5 bases; bases outside gene matches: 12. CDR3 sequence: CASCTLTSGGSETQYF. The CDR3 DNA is TGTGCCAGCTGCACCCTGACTAGCGGGGGTTCTGAGACCCAGTACTTC.

The gene calls are TRBV7-9 and TRBJ2-5; TRBD2 agrees at 8 bases. This CDR3 is built from 14 residues. Germline V gives CDR1 SEHNR, CDR2 FQNEAQ (reference sequence). The V and J ends lost 5 bases and 9 bases, in that order; junction bases with no gene match: 11. CDR3 protein: CASSAREGLFSQYF. In DNA, the CDR3 is TGTGCCAGCAGCGCCCGGGAGGGCCTTTTCTCCCAGTACTTC.

In regard to this clone: The same CDR3 arises from other DNA sequences in this sample as well. This chain's CDR3 is CSASGGYTF. The CDR3 DNA is TGCAGTGCTAGTGGTGGCTACACCTTC. V gene TRBV20-1 combines with J gene TRBJ1-2; unclear D gene. V shed 3 bases and J shed 7 bases, with 3 bases lying between them. The CDR3 is 9 residues long. Germline V gives CDR1 DFQATT, CDR2 SNEGSKA (reference sequence).

Notes on this clone: A far more abundant clone sits one base away, making this likely a read error. Because the CDR3 is missing its conserved closing phenylalanine or tryptophan, this is likely a read error. This chain joins TRBV7-2 and TRBJ1-5; TRBD1 is a possible D gene (5 bases). The V end lost 1 base, the J end lost 7 bases, and 17 bases lay between the germline ends. Germline V gene lookup returns CDR1 SGHTA and CDR2 FQGNSA. The CDR3 sequence is 16 residues long. CDR3 region: CASSLVLGGNNQPQHV. Here the CDR3 DNA reads TGTGCCAGCAGCTTAGTCTTGGGGGGGAATAACCAGCCCCAGCATGTT.

The V gene is TRBV19, the J gene TRBJ2-2; no definite D call. This CDR3 spans 15 amino acids. V gave up 3 bases and J gave up 4 bases, with 12 bases separating them. The germline CDR1 and CDR2 sequences are LNHDA and SQIVND (reference sequence). CDR3 region: CASSIPSLGTGELFF. The CDR3 bases are TGTGCCAGTAGTATCCCCAGCCTGGGCACCGGGGAGCTGTTTTTT.

The chain employs TRBV5-1 and TRBJ2-1; D is possibly TRBD1 (5 bases). The V end lost 7 bases, the J end lost 6 bases, and 14 bases lay between the germline ends. Germline V lookup: CDR1 SGHRS, CDR2 YFSETQ. This CDR3 has 13 residues. The CDR3 sequence: CASGFRQGNEQFF. CDR3 in DNA: TGCGCCAGCGGGTTTAGGCAGGGCAATGAGCAGTTCTTC. The full variable domain, its missing parts supplied by reference TRBV5-1 and TRBJ2-1, is KAGVTQTPRYLIKTRGQQVTLSCSPISGHRSVSWYQQTPGQGLQFLFEYFSETQRNKGNFPGRFSGRQFSNSRSEMNVSTLELGDSALYLCASGFRQGNEQFFGPGTRLTVL.

The rearrangement uses TRBV29-1 and TRBJ2-7; TRBD1 agrees at 8 bases. The CDR3 has 17 amino acids. CDR1 is SQVTM and CDR2 is ANQGSEA in the germline V gene. With 4 bases clipped from V and 3 bases from J, the junction kept 17 bases outside the gene matches. The CDR3: CSVVPGGHRGYNYEQYF. The DNA of the CDR3 is TGCAGCGTTGTCCCTGGTGGGCACAGGGGGTACAACTACGAGCAGTACTTC.

The chain uses TRBV7-2 and TRBJ1-1; TRBD1 might be the D (5 bases). Trimming cost V 1 base and J 1 base, with 10 bases left between them. The CDR3 extends over 15 amino acids. Germline V gene sequence: CDR1 SGHTA, CDR2 FQGNSA. As DNA, the CDR3 is TGTGCCAGCAGCTTAGTGGCGACAGCGAACACTGAAGCTTTCTTT. Residues: CASSLVATANTEAFF.

The gene calls are TRBV9 and TRBJ2-7, with no clear D. Trimming stripped 0 bases from V and 7 bases from J, with 11 bases between. CDR3 length equals 13 residues. The germline V gene encodes CDR1 SGDLS and CDR2 YYNGEE. The DNA of the CDR3 is TGTGCCAGCAGCGTAGGGCAGTTCGAAGAGCAGTACTTC. As protein: CASSVGQFEEQYF. Using reference TRBV9 and TRBJ2-7 for the parts outside the CDR3, the full variable domain is DSGVTQTPKHLITATGQRVTLRCSPRSGDLSVYWYQQSLDQGLQFLIQYYNGEERAKGNILERFSAQQFPDLHSELNLSSLELGDSALYFCASSVGQFEEQYFGPGTRLTVT.

V is TRBV14 and J is TRBJ2-6; D gene unclear. This CDR3 region has 16 residues. Germline V gene data show CDR1 as SGHDN and CDR2 as FVKESK. Trimming took off 0 bases at V and 7 bases at J, with 13 bases between the two ends. The CDR3 region is CASSQDPGLPANVLTF. The CDR3 DNA is TGTGCCAGCAGCCAAGATCCGGGCCTCCCCGCCAACGTCCTGACTTTC.

This clone occurred once. V usage is TRBV6-5 and J usage is TRBJ2-1; 10 bases are shared with TRBD2. The CDR3 is 15 residues long. Losses at the gene ends were 6 bases for V and 7 bases for J; bases not matched to a gene: 9. The germline gives CDR1 MNHEY, CDR2 SVGAGI. In DNA form, the CDR3 reads TGTGCCAGCAGAGATGGCACTAGCGGGATAAATGAGCAGTTCTTC. Protein product: CASRDGTSGINEQFF.

This clone was observed a handful of times. The same CDR3 is also encoded by other DNA sequences in this sample. V and J are TRBV18 and TRBJ2-7; 13 bases match TRBD2. Germline CDR1 is KGHSH and CDR2 is LQKENI. The CDR3 spans 15 residues. V shed 3 bases, J shed 4 bases, and the junction held 3 bases outside the gene matches. In DNA form, the CDR3 reads TGTGCCAGCTCACCCAGGACTAGCGGGAGTTACGAGCAGTACTTC. It yields the protein CASSPRTSGSYEQYF.

The chain is built from TRBV9 and TRBJ2-1, with unresolved D. CDR1 is SGDLS and CDR2 is YYNGEE in the germline V gene. V dropped 2 bases and J dropped 0 bases, with 6 bases sitting between them. The CDR3 is 14 residues long. CDR3 coding DNA: TGTGCCAGCAGCGTCTTGAGCTCCTACAATGAGCAGTTCTTC. This codes for CASSVLSSYNEQFF.